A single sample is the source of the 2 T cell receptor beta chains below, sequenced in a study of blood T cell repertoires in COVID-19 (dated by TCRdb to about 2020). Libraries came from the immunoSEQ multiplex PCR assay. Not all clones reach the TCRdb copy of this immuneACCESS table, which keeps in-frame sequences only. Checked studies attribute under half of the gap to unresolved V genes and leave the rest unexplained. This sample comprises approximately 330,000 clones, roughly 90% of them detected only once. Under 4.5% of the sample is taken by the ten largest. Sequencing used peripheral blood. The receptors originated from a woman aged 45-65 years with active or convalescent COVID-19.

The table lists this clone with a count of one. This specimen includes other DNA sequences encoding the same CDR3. As DNA, the CDR3 is TGTGCCAGTAGTATCGGGACAGGGTTGAACACTGAAGCTTTCTTT. It codes for CASSIGTGLNTEAFF. The chain uses TRBV19 and TRBJ1-1, with 9 bases aligning to TRBD1. The CDR3 length is 15 residues. CDR1 and CDR2 (germline): LNHDA, SQIVND (reference sequence). J gave up 0 bases and V 3 bases, and 2 bases lay outside the gene matches.

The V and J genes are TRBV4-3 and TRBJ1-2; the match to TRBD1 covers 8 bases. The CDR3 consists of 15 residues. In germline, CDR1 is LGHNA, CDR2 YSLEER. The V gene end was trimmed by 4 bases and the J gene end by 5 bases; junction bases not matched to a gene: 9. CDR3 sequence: CASSPQTGARYGYTF. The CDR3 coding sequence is TGCGCCAGCAGCCCCCAGACAGGGGCAAGGTATGGCTACACCTTC.